This TCR beta chain comes out of a study of blood T cell repertoires in COVID-19. Clones were sequenced by immunoSEQ multiplex PCR, and TCRdb holds only the in-frame ones, with some missing. The sample shows approximately 230,000 clones, over 75% of them seen only once. The CDR3 contains 15 residues. V lost 3 bases to trimming and J lost 7 bases, with 18 bases between them. Germline V gives CDR1 MNHNS, CDR2 SASEGT. This receptor was taken from a woman in her thirties or forties who had recovered from COVID-19. The V call is TRBV6-1, the J call TRBJ2-5; D is perhaps TRBD1 (7 bases). Sequencing input: peripheral blood. CDR3 bases: TGTGCCAGCAGTGAGGCGAGGGGGGCAGGGGGGACCCAGTACTTC. It encodes CASSEARGAGGTQYF.